This T cell receptor (beta chain) was profiled in a study of T cell responses to AZD1222 COVID-19 vaccine. Turning to this clone: Antigen: not known.

Findings of the study overall: Most donors were white British and more were female, and clonal diversity was possibly underestimated.

The repertoire was sequenced with immunoSEQ multiplex PCR; TCRdb's copy has only in-frame clones and lacks some. The sample includes 65,000 to 75,000 clones, under 90% of them seen just once. CDR3 size: 13 residues. Germline lookup yields CDR1 MDHEN and CDR2 SYDVKM. V was shortened by 8 bases and J by 8 bases, with 16 bases between the two germline ends. The chain couples TRBV28 to TRBJ1-3; D perhaps matches TRBD1 (6 bases). The sample here was peripheral blood, taken on day 0 of AZD1222 vaccination. This receptor was obtained from an adult in good health. For the CDR3, the DNA is TGTGCCAGCCTGACAGGTCGGAGGGACACCATATATTTT. Amino acids: CASLTGRRDTIYF.